What follows is one T cell receptor (beta chain) and its context. CDR3 length: 15 residues. In germline, CDR1 is WNHNN, CDR2 SYGVQD (reference sequence). Losses at the gene ends were 3 bases for V and 5 bases for J; bases not matched to a gene: 8. Authors' processing steps: Estimated nucleated cell counts came from reference gene primer amplification. The data were produced by immunoSEQ multiplex PCR, yet TCRdb's version contains in-frame clones alone and is incomplete. Clone size and V and J calls were adopted from that table, with D and trimming inferred from the DNA. The sample records 45,000 to 55,000 clones, roughly 84% being singletons. This record belongs to a study of blood T cell repertoires in COVID-19. For the study at large: The cDNA or gDNA used as material had been derived from T cells, B-cell-depleted T cells, or PBMCs.

This chain links TRBV10-1 with TRBJ1-1; 8 bases are shared with TRBD1. The origin of this receptor is a man aged 45 to 65 with acute or convalescent COVID-19. The sequenced material came from peripheral blood. CDR3 residues: CASSEHRGIRTEAFF. The CDR3 DNA reads TGCGCCAGCAGTGAACACAGGGGGATAAGGACTGAAGCTTTCTTT.